Reported below is one T cell receptor beta chain. V was cut by 2 bases and J by 7 bases, with 5 bases left in between. The CDR3 extends over 11 amino acids. CDR1 is SGHNT, CDR2 YENEEA, per germline. Library preparation (for TCRbeta) was performed with unique molecular identifiers. TCRdb redid the calling of the PCR reads with MiXCR, one entry per CDR3 protein. Here the sample spans about 460,000 distinct CDR3 sequences, around 12% being singletons. This specimen belongs to a study of T-cell reconstitution after alpha-beta-depleted transplantation in children. The material was PBMCs from the stem cell graft donor, obtained from the stem cell graft. The sequence derives from a human donor who donated a stem cell graft to a child with combined immunodeficiency. The chain uses TRBV11-3 and TRBJ1-1, with unresolved D. The DNA for the CDR3 is TGTGCCAGCAGCTTAACGGATGAAGCTTTCTTT. Protein product: CASSLTDEAFF.